The T cell receptor (beta chain) under discussion was sequenced for a study of regulatory T cells in long-lasting Graves disease. Time point meaning: persistent/refractory GD, antithyroid drugs over 5 years with positive TRAb. PBMC-extracted RNA yielded the TCR library. Building of the TCR beta libraries involved iRepertoire HTBI primers and Arm-PCR of CDR3 regions. TCRdb reprocessed the multiplex PCR reads with MiXCR, giving one entry per CDR3 protein. This sample has about 660,000 distinct CDR3 sequences, with 30% found just once. The TCR was taken from a female donor with Graves disease. The specimen was peripheral blood mononuclear cells (PBMCs), collected when the disease was refractory, from a patient treated with antithyroid drugs.

The CDR3 loop reads CASSPRTGTNEKLFF. In DNA, the CDR3 is TGTGCCAGCAGCCCCCGGACGGGAACTAATGAAAAACTGTTTTTT. This chain connects TRBV5-4 to TRBJ1-4; D gene uncertain. Trimming left V 4 bases short and J 1 base short, with 11 bases between. The length of the CDR3 is 15 residues. Germline V gene lookup returns CDR1 SGHNT and CDR2 YYREEE (reference sequence).